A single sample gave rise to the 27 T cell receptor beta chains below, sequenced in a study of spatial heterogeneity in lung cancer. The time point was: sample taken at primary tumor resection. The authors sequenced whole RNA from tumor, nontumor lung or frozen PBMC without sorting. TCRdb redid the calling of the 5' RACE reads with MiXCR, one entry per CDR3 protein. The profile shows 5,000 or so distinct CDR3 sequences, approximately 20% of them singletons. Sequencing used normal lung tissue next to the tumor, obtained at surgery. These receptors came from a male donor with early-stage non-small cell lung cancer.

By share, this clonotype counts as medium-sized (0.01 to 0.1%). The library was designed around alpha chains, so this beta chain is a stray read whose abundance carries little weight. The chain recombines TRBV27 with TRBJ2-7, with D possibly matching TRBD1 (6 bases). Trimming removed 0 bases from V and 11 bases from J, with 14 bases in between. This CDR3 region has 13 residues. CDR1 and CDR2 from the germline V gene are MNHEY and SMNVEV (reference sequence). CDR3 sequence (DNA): TGTGCCAGCAGTTTATCCCCACAGGGAGAAAAGTACTTC. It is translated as CASSLSPQGEKYF.

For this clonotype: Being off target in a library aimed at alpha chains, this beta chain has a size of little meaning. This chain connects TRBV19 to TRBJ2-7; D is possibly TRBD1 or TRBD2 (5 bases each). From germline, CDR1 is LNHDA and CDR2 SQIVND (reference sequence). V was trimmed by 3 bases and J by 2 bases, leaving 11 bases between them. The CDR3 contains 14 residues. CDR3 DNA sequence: TGTGCCAGTAGTATCGGGACCGGCACCTACGAGCAGTACTTC. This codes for CASSIGTGTYEQYF.

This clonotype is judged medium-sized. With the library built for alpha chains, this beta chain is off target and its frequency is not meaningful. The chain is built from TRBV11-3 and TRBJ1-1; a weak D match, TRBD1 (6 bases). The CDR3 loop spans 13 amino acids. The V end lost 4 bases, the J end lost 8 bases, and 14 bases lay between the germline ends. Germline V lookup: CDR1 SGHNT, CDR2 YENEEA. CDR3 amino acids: CASSSPGGEEAFF. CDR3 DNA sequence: TGTGCCAGCAGCTCGCCTGGGGGCGAGGAAGCTTTCTTT.

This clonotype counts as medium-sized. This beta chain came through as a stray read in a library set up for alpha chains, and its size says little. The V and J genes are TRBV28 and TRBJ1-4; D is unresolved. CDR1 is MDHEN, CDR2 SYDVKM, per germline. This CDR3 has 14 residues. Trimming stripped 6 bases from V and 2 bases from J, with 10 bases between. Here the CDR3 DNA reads TGTGCCAGCAGCCCAATGGGGACTAATGAAAAACTGTTTTTT. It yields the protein CASSPMGTNEKLFF.

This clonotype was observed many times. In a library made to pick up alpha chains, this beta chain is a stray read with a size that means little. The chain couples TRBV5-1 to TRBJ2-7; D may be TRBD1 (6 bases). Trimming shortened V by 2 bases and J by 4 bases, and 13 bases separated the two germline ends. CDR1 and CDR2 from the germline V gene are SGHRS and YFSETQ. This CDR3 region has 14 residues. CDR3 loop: CASSLENRDYEQYF. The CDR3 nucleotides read TGCGCCAGCAGCTTAGAGAACAGGGATTACGAGCAGTACTTC.

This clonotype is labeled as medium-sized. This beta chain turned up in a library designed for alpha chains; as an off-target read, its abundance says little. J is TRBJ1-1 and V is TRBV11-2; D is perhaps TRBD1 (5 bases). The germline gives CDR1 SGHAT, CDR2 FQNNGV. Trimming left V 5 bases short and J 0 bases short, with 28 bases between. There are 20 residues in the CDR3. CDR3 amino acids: CASSPRVGENPVTLNTEAFF. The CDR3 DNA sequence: TGTGCCAGCAGCCCCAGGGTAGGTGAGAATCCCGTTACGCTGAACACTGAAGCTTTCTTT.

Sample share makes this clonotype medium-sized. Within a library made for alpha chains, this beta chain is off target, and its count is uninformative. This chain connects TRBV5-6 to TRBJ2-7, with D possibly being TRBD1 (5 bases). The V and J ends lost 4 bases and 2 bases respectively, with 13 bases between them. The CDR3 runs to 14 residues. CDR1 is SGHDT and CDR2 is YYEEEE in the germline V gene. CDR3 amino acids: CASSLRLGPYEQYV. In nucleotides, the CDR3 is TGTGCCAGCAGCCTAAGGCTGGGGCCCTACGAGCAGTACGTC.

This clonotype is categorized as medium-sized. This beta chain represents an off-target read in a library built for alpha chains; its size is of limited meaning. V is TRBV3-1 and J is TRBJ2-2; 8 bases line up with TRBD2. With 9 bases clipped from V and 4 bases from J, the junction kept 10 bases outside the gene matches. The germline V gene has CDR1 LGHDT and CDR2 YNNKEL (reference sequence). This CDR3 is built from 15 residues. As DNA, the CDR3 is TGTGCCAGTCGTAAGCGGGGGCCGTCCACCGGGGAGCTGTTTTTT. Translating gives CASRKRGPSTGELFF.

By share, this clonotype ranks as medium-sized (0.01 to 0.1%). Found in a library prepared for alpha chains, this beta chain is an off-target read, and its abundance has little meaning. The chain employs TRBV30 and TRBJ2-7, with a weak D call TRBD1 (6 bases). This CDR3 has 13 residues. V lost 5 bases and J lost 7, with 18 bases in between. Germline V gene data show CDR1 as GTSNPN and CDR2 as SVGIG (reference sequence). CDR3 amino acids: CAWGRGIPTEQYF. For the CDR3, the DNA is TGTGCCTGGGGCAGGGGAATCCCTACTGAGCAGTACTTC.

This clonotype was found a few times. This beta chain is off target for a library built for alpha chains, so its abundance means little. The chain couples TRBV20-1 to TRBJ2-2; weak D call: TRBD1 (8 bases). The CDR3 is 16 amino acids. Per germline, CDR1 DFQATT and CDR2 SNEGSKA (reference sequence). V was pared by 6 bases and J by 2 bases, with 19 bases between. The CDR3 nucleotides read TGCAGTGCGAGCGGGACAGGCACTACCAACACCGGGGAGCTGTTTTTT. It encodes CSASGTGTTNTGELFF.

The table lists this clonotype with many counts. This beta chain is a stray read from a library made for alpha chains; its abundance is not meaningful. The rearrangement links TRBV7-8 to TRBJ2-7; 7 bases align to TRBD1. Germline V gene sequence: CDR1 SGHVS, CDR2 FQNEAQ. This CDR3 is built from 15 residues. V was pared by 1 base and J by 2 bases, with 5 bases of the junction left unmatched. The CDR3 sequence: CASSLVGRGTYEQYF. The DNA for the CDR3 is TGTGCCAGCAGCTTAGTCGGCAGGGGGACCTACGAGCAGTACTTC.

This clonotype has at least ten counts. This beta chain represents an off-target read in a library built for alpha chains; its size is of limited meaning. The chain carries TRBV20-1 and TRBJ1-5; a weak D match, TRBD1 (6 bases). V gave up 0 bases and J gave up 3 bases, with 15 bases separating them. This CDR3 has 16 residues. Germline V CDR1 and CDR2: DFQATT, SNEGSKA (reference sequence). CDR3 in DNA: TGCAGTGCTAGAGACGGGGGCCTGGGCCTCAATCAGCCCCAGCATTTT. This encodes CSARDGGLGLNQPQHF.

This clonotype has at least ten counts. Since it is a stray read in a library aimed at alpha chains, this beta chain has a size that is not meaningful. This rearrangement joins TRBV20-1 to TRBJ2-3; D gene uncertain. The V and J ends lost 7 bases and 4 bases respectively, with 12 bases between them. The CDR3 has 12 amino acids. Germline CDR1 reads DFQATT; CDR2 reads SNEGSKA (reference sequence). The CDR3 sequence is CSGNLGADTQYF. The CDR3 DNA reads TGCAGTGGAAACTTGGGTGCAGATACGCAGTATTTT.

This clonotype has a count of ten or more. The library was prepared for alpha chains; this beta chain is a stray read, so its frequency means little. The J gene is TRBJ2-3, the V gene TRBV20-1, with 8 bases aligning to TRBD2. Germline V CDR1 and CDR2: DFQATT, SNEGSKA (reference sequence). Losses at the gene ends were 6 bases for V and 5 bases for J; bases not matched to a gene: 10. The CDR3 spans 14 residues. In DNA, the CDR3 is TGCAGTGCCCCGGGAAGCGGGAGTGGAGATACGCAGTATTTT. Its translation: CSAPGSGSGDTQYF.

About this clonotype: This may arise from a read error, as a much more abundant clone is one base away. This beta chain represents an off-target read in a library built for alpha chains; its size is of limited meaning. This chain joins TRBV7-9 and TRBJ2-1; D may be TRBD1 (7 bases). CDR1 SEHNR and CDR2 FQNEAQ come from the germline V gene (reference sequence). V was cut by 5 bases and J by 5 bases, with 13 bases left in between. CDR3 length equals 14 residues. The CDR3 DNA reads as TGTGCCAGCAGCCTTAGCAGGGGGGACAATGAGCAGTTCTTC. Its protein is CASSLSRGDNEQFF.

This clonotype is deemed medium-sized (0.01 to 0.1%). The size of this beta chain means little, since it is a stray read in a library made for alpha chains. The CDR3 DNA follows: TGTGCCAGCAGTTCGTCCCTACAGTGGGGACAGGGGGCTGGATATGGCTACACCTTC. Amino acids: CASSSSLQWGQGAGYGYTF. V and J are TRBV27 and TRBJ1-2; TRBD1 matches 12 bases. The length of the CDR3 is 19 residues. V shed 4 bases, J shed 5 bases, and the junction held 17 bases outside the gene matches. Germline V gene lookup returns CDR1 MNHEY and CDR2 SMNVEV (reference sequence).

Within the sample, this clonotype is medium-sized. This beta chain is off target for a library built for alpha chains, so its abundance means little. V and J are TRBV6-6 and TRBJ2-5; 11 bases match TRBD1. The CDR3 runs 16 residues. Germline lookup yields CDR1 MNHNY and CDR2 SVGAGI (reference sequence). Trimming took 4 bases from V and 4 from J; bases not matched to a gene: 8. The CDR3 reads CASSSPGTGGPETQYF. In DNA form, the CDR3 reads TGTGCCAGCAGTTCCCCCGGGACAGGGGGTCCAGAGACCCAGTACTTC.

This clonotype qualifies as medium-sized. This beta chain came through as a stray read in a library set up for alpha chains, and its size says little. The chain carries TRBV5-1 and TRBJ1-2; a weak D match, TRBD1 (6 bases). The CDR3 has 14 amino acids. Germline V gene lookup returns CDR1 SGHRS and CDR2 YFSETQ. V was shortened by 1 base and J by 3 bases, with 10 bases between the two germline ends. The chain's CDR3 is CASSLRGADYGYTF. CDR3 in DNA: TGCGCCAGCAGCTTGCGGGGGGCGGACTATGGCTACACCTTC.

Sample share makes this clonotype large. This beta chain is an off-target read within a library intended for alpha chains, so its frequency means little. CDR3 DNA sequence: TGCAGTGCCTCGACGACAGGGGCATATGGCTACACCTTC. It codes for CSASTTGAYGYTF. V gene TRBV20-1 combines with J gene TRBJ1-2; 8 bases are shared with TRBD1. Trimming took 6 bases from V and 5 from J; bases not matched to a gene: 8. Germline loops: CDR1 DFQATT, CDR2 SNEGSKA (reference sequence). The CDR3 has 13 amino acids.

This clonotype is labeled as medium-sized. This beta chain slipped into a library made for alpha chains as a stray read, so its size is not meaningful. The CDR3: CASSGQANTGELFF. Here the CDR3 DNA reads TGTGCCAGCAGCGGACAGGCGAACACCGGGGAGCTGTTTTTT. The V and J genes are TRBV25-1 and TRBJ2-2; 7 positions agree with TRBD1. The CDR3 contains 14 residues. Germline V gene lookup returns CDR1 MGHDK and CDR2 SYGVNS. V trimming: 6 bases; J trimming: 0 bases; junction bases outside the gene matches: 1.

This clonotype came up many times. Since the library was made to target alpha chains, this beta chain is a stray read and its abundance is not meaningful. The CDR3 nucleotides are TGTGCCAGCAGTGCAGGACAGGGGAGCACAGATACGCAGTATTTT. Translation gives CASSAGQGSTDTQYF. This chain links TRBV12-3 or TRBV12-4 with TRBJ2-3; TRBD1 aligns across 9 bases. J was trimmed by 0 bases and V by 5 bases; bases with no gene match: 3. The length of the CDR3 is 15 residues.

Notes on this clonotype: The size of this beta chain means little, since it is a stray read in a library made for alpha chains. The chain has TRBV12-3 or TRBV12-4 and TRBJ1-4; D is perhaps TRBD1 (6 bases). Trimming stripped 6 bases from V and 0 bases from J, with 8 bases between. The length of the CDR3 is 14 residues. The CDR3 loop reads CASRWDTTNEKLFF. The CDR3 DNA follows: TGTGCCAGCAGGTGGGACACAACTAATGAAAAACTGTTTTTT.

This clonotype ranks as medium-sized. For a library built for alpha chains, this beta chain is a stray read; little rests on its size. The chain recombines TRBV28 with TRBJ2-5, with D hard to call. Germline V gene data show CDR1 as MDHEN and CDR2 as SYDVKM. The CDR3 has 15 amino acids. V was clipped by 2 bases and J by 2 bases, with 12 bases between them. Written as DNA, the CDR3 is TGTGCCAGCAGTTTAGAAGCGCCAACGCAAGAGACCCAGTACTTC. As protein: CASSLEAPTQETQYF.

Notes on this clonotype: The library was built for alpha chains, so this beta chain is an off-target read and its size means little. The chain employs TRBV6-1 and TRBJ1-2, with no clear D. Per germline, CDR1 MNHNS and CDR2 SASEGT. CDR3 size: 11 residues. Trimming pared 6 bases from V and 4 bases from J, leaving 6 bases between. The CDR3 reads CASRNGYGYTF. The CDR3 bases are TGTGCCAGCAGGAACGGCTATGGCTACACCTTC.

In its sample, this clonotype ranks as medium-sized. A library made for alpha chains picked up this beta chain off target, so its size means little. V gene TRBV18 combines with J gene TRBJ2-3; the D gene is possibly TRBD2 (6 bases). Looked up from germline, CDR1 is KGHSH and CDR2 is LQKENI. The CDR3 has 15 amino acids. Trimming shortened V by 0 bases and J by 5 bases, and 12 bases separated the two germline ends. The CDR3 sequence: CASSPPRPEGDTQYF. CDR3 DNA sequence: TGTGCCAGCTCACCACCCCGTCCGGAGGGAGATACGCAGTATTTT.

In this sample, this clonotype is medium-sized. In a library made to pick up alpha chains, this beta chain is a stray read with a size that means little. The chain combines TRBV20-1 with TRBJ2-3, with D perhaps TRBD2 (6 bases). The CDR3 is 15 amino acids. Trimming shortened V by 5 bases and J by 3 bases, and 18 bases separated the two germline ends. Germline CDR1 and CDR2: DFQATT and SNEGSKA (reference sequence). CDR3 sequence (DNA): TGCAGTGCTCCATCTGGGTTGGGGAGGACAGATACGCAGTATTTT. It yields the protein CSAPSGLGRTDTQYF.

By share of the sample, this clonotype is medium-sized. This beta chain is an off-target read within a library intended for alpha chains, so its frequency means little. CDR3 sequence: CASSDPLVGAGSTDTQYF. CDR3 in DNA: TGTGCCAGCAGCGATCCCTTAGTGGGGGCTGGGAGCACAGATACGCAGTATTTT. The chain has TRBV7-8 and TRBJ2-3, with a tentative D call TRBD1 (6 bases). Germline CDR1 SGHVS, CDR2 FQNEAQ. V lost 5 bases, J lost 0 bases, and 21 bases lay in between. The CDR3 sequence is 18 residues long.